This T cell receptor (beta chain) comes out of a study of spatial heterogeneity in lung cancer. Time point here: blood at routine non-recurrence follow-up after resection. TCRdb redid the calling of the 5' RACE reads with MiXCR, one entry per CDR3 protein. The sample has 72,000 or so distinct CDR3 sequences, nearly 9% seen once. Trimming stripped 5 bases from V and 3 bases from J, with 17 bases between. Per germline, CDR1 SEHNR and CDR2 FQNEAQ (reference sequence). The CDR3 totals 16 residues. This chain links TRBV7-9 with TRBJ2-1; D might be TRBD1 (6 bases). The sample here was PBMCs, taken at follow-up. The sequence came from a female donor with early-stage non-small cell lung cancer. The CDR3 is CASSPPTGIYYNEQFF. The CDR3 DNA sequence: TGTGCCAGCAGCCCCCCCACAGGGATTTACTACAATGAGCAGTTCTTC.